The present TCR beta chain was sequenced within a study of control samples from healthy donors and cancer patients. The germline gives CDR1 MDHEN, CDR2 SYDVKM. Deletions cut 1 base from V and 2 bases from J, with 2 bases between. There are 12 residues in the CDR3. The repertoire was sequenced with immunoSEQ multiplex PCR; TCRdb's copy has only in-frame clones and lacks some. The table records roughly 99,000 clones, more than 75% of them present only once. Sequenced input: blood. This receptor was obtained from a man aged 55 to 70 in good health. J is TRBJ1-2 and V is TRBV28; D is unclear. The DNA of the CDR3 is TGTGCCAGCAGTTTATACAACTATGGCTACACCTTC. The encoded protein is CASSLYNYGYTF.